The T cell receptor (beta chain) under discussion was sequenced for a study of T cell changes during pregnancy in multiple sclerosis (dated by TCRdb to the late 2010s). Describing the broader study: The study looked at changes in the T cell repertoire across pregnancy in women with multiple sclerosis.

Based on the germline V gene (reference sequence), the CDR1 and CDR2 sequences are SGHNT and YYREEE. From its cysteine to its phenylalanine, the CDR3 spans 16 amino acids. Just the 48-base CDR3 DNA is kept, in frame starting at base 1. V trim: 0 bases; J trim: 1 base; unmatched bases: 6. Library generation was performed with the immunoSEQ multiplex PCR assay. TCRdb re-hosts the immuneACCESS table, in-frame sequences only. Its copies lack some clones; in the studies checked, an unresolved V gene accounts for under half of them, and the cause for the rest is not known. The table for this sample lists about 53,000 clones; 90% of them were counted only once. The ten top clones hold around 3.3% of the sample. As to this clone: Its antigen remains unidentified. Base qualities are not recorded, but no much larger clone differs from it by a single base.

The sample in question was CD8+ T cells from peripheral blood mononuclear cells, obtained before pregnancy. The source is a female donor with multiple sclerosis, enrolled in a pregnancy study. The rearrangement combines TRBV5-4 with TRBJ1-1; 7 bases in the junction line up with TRBD1. The DNA sequence is as follows: TGTGCCAGCAGCTTGGTCCAGGAGGGGGCGAACACTGAAGCTTTCTTT. This yields the protein CASSLVQEGANTEAFF.